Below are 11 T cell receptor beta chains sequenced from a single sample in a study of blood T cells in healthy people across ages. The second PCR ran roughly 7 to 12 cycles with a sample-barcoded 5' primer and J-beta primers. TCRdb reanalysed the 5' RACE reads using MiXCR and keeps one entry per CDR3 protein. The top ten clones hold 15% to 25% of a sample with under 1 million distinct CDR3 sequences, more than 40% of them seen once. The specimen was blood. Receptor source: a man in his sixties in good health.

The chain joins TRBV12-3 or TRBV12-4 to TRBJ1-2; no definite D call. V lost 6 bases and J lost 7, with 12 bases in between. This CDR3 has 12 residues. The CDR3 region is CASRFTRFGYTF. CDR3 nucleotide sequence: TGTGCCAGCAGGTTCACGCGGTTTGGCTACACCTTC.

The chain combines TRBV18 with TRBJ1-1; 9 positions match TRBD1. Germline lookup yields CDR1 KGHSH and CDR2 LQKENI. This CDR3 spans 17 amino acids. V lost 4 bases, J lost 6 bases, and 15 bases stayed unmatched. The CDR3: CASSRSVGTGNGAEAFF. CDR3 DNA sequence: TGTGCCAGCTCACGTTCCGTCGGGACAGGGAATGGAGCTGAAGCTTTCTTT.

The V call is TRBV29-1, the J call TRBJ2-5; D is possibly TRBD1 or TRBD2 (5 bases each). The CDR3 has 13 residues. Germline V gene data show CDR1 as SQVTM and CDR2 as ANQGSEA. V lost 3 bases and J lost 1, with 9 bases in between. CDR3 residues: CSVETGTQETQYF. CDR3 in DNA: TGCAGCGTTGAGACTGGGACCCAAGAGACCCAGTACTTC.

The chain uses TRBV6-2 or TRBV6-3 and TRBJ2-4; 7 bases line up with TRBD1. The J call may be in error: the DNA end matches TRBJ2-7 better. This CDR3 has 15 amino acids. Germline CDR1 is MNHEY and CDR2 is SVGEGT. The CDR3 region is CASSNPTGSSNEQYF. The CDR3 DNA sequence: TGTGCCAGCAGCAACCCGACAGGGTCCTCAAACGAGCAGTACTTC.

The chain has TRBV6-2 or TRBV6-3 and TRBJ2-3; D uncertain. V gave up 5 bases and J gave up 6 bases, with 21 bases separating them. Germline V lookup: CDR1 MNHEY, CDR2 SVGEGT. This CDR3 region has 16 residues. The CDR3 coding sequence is TGTGCCAGCAGTCACGGGCCCAATAGTCCTTTGGATACGCAGTATTTT. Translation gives CASSHGPNSPLDTQYF.

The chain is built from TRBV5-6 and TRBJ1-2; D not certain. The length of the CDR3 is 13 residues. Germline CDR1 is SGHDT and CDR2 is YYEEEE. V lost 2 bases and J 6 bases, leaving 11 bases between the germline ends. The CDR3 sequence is CASSLQPGNGYTF. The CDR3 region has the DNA TGTGCCAGCAGCTTACAGCCTGGAAATGGCTACACCTTC. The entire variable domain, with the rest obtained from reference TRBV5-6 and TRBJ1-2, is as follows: DAGVTQSPTHLIKTRGQQVTLRCSPKSGHDTVSWYQQALGQGPQFIFQYYEEEERQRGNFPDRFSGHQFPNYSSELNVNALLLGDSALYLCASSLQPGNGYTFGSGTRLTVV.

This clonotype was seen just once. CDR3 DNA sequence: TGCAGTGCCCTCCGTGACAGTGGGCGAAGGAGCTCCTACGAGCAGTACTTC. It is translated as CSALRDSGRRSSYEQYF. The V and J genes are TRBV20-1 and TRBJ2-7, with a weak D call TRBD1 (5 bases). Germline V CDR1 and CDR2: DFQATT, SNEGSKA (reference sequence). The CDR3 is 17 amino acids. V lost 6 bases and J 0 bases, leaving 24 bases between the germline ends.

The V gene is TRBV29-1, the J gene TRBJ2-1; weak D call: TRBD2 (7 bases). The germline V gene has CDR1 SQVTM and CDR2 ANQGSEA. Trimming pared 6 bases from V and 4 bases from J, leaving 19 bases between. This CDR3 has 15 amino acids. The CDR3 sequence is CSVPTRGGLYNEQFF. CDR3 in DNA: TGCAGCGTCCCTACTAGGGGGGGGCTTTACAATGAGCAGTTCTTC.

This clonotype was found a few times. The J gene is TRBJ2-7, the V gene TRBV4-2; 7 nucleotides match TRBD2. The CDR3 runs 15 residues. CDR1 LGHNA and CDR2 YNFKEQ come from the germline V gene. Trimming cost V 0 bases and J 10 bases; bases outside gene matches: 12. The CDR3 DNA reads TGTGCCAGCAGCCAAGAATCAGGCCAAGGGAGGGCCCAGTACTTC. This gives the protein CASSQESGQGRAQYF.

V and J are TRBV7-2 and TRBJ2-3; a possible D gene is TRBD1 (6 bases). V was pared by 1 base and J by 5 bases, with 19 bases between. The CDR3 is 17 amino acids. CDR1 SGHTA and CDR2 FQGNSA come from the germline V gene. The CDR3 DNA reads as TGTGCCAGCAGCTTAGTCTTAAGGGGGTGGCAGGGAGATACGCAGTATTTT. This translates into CASSLVLRGWQGDTQYF. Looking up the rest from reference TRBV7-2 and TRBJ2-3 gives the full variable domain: GAGVSQSPSNKVTEKGKDVELRCDPISGHTALYWYRQSLGQGLEFLIYFQGNSAPDKSGLPSDRFSAERTGGSVSTLTIQRTQQEDSAVYLCASSLVLRGWQGDTQYFGPGTRLTVL.

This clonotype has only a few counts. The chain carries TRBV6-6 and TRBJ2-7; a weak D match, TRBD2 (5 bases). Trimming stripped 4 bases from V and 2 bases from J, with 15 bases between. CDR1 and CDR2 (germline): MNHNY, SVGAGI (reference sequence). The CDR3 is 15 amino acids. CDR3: CASSFDYDPPYEQYF. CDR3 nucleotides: TGTGCCAGCAGTTTCGACTACGACCCTCCCTACGAGCAGTACTTC.